A single sample gave rise to the 19 T cell receptor beta chains below, sequenced in a study of vaccination and CD4 T cells after COVID-19. No antigen has been identified for these receptors. The Oncomine TCR Beta short-read assay was applied to DNA of cultured CD4+ T cells. DNA came from CD4+ T cells after culture. TCRdb reanalysed the PCR reads using MiXCR and keeps one entry per CDR3 protein. This repertoire shows roughly 7,600 distinct CDR3 sequences, roughly 29% found once; its top ten account for approximately 14%. The treatment was: roughly 11-day PBMC culture with coronavirus spike peptide pools or control peptides (ViraFEST assay). It was before the COVID-19 pandemic (2011-2018) that the unexposed donor's CD4+ T cells were collected. The source material was CD4+ T cells from blood, cultured in vitro. These receptor sequences come from a human donor in good health.

The CDR3 bases are TGTGCCACGGAAGGGGGACTGGGCGGGAGGGCGGACACCGGGGAGCTGTTTTTT. As protein: CATEGGLGGRADTGELFF. The chain employs TRBV2 and TRBJ2-2; 9 bases are shared with TRBD2. V gave up 10 bases and J gave up 3 bases; unmatched junction bases: 18. This CDR3 is 18 amino acids long. Looked up from germline, CDR1 is SNHLY and CDR2 is FYNNEI. Supplemented by reference TRBV2 and TRBJ2-2, the full variable domain reads EPEVTQTPSHQVTQMGQEVILRCVPISNHLYFYWYRQILGQKVEFLVSFYNNEISEKSEIFDDQFSVERPDGSNFTLKIRSTKLEDSAMYFCATEGGLGGRADTGELFFGEGSRLTVL.

This clonotype has more than one count but fewer than ten. This chain links TRBV7-2 with TRBJ1-2; a possible D gene is TRBD1 (5 bases). Trimming left V 1 base short and J 1 base short, with 13 bases between. Germline V CDR1 and CDR2: SGHTA, FQGNSA. The CDR3 extends over 16 amino acids. The CDR3 spells CASSLEAGKINYGYTF. The DNA of the CDR3 is TGTGCCAGCAGCTTAGAGGCAGGGAAAATTAACTATGGCTACACCTTC.

The chain joins TRBV28 to TRBJ1-1, with D perhaps matching TRBD1 (5 bases). V gave up 6 bases and J gave up 1 base, with 15 bases separating them. Germline V gene data show CDR1 as MDHEN and CDR2 as SYDVKM. This CDR3 spans 15 amino acids. CDR3 DNA sequence: TGTGCCAGCAGGGTTCGGACAACGGCGAACACTGAAGCTTTCTTT. This gives the protein CASRVRTTANTEAFF.

In this sample, this clonotype turned up a few times. The V and J genes are TRBV19 and TRBJ1-5, with D possibly being TRBD1 (5 bases). CDR3 size: 15 residues. The germline gives CDR1 LNHDA, CDR2 SQIVND (reference sequence). The V end lost 0 bases, the J end lost 0 bases, and 6 bases lay between the germline ends. Here the CDR3 DNA reads TGTGCCAGTAGTATAGAGGGACTTAGCAATCAGCCCCAGCATTTT. Protein: CASSIEGLSNQPQHF.

The CDR3 DNA follows: TGTGCCAGCTCACCCAGGAGGGCCGAGACCCAGTACTTC. This sequence encodes CASSPRRAETQYF. V gene TRBV18 combines with J gene TRBJ2-5; possibly TRBD2 for D (6 bases). This CDR3 contains 13 residues. Trimming stripped 3 bases from V and 5 bases from J, with 10 bases between. Germline loops: CDR1 KGHSH, CDR2 LQKENI.

This clonotype rates as large. This rearrangement joins TRBV2 to TRBJ1-1; unclear D gene. The V end was cut by 2 bases, the J end by 1 base, with 8 bases between. Germline CDR1 and CDR2: SNHLY and FYNNEI. This CDR3 spans 14 amino acids. The chain's CDR3 is CASSEWVENTEAFF. The CDR3 DNA is TGTGCCAGCAGTGAATGGGTAGAGAACACTGAAGCTTTCTTT.

This clonotype has a handful of counts. V is TRBV20-1 and J is TRBJ1-5; D remains ambiguous. Germline V lookup: CDR1 DFQATT, CDR2 SNEGSKA (reference sequence). V gave up 0 bases and J gave up 4 bases, with 10 bases separating them. This CDR3 spans 14 amino acids. The DNA for the CDR3 is TGCAGTGCTAGAGATACGCCAGCTAATCAGCCCCAGCATTTT. It encodes CSARDTPANQPQHF.

The gene calls are TRBV2 and TRBJ2-7, with D perhaps given as TRBD1 or TRBD2 (6 bases each). The CDR3 runs to 13 residues. V lost 7 bases and J lost 1, with 11 bases in between. Germline values: CDR1 SNHLY, CDR2 FYNNEI. The CDR3 loop is CASTEGGSYEQYF. The DNA of the CDR3 is TGTGCCAGCACCGAGGGGGGATCCTACGAGCAGTACTTC.

The chain is built from TRBV2 and TRBJ2-5; the D gene is possibly TRBD2 (6 bases). Trimming took off 8 bases at V and 4 bases at J, with 11 bases between the two ends. Germline V CDR1 and CDR2: SNHLY, FYNNEI. The CDR3 totals 12 residues. The CDR3 loop reads CASAAGPETQYF. The CDR3 nucleotides read TGTGCCAGCGCCGCGGGGCCAGAGACCCAGTACTTC.

In its sample, this clonotype ranks as medium-sized (0.01 to 0.1%). The chain links TRBV2 to TRBJ1-2; no definite D call. The V end lost 4 bases, the J end lost 12 bases, and 21 bases lay between the germline ends. The CDR3 extends over 14 amino acids. The V gene's germline CDR1 is SNHLY and CDR2 FYNNEI. CDR3 nucleotides: TGTGCCAGCAGTGCCATCCGGGATGCCGCCCGTCACACCTTC. It yields the protein CASSAIRDAARHTF.

This clonotype was counted between two and nine times. The rearrangement uses TRBV20-1 and TRBJ2-3, with D unclear. Looked up from germline, CDR1 is DFQATT and CDR2 is SNEGSKA (reference sequence). This CDR3 spans 13 amino acids. V lost 5 bases and J lost 2, with 11 bases in between. The CDR3 here is CSAPVRATDTQYF. In DNA form, the CDR3 reads TGCAGTGCTCCGGTCCGGGCCACAGATACGCAGTATTTT.

This clonotype was seen a handful of times. V is TRBV7-6 and J is TRBJ1-5; 10 nucleotides agree with TRBD1. V lost 2 bases and J lost 4; bases outside the gene matches: 11. The germline V gene has CDR1 SGHVS and CDR2 FNYEAQ. The CDR3 is made up of 18 amino acids. The CDR3 sequence is CASSLNAPGQGRNQPQHF. The CDR3 DNA reads TGTGCCAGCAGCTTAAACGCCCCGGGACAGGGGAGGAATCAGCCCCAGCATTTT.

This chain joins TRBV9 and TRBJ1-5, with D unclear. Germline V gives CDR1 SGDLS, CDR2 YYNGEE. The CDR3 sequence is 15 residues long. Trimming left V 0 bases short and J 0 bases short, with 7 bases between. CDR3 coding DNA: TGTGCCAGCAGCGTAGGAGGTTATAGCAATCAGCCCCAGCATTTT. Residues: CASSVGGYSNQPQHF.

This chain connects TRBV7-2 to TRBJ2-3; TRBD2 agrees at 11 bases. The CDR3 contains 16 residues. The germline CDR1 and CDR2 sequences are SGHTA and FQGNSA. V trimming: 1 base; J trimming: 1 base; junction bases outside the gene matches: 1. CDR3 sequence reads: CASSLGSGRGTDTQYF. The CDR3 DNA sequence: TGTGCCAGCAGCTTAGGTAGCGGGAGGGGCACAGATACGCAGTATTTT.

This clonotype is medium-sized (0.01 to 0.1%) by share. The chain uses TRBV6-2 or TRBV6-3 and TRBJ2-7; TRBD2 matches 10 bases. The CDR3 consists of 14 residues. Germline CDR1 reads MNHEY; CDR2 reads SVGEGT. V shed 2 bases, J shed 2 bases, and the junction held 0 bases outside the gene matches. The DNA for the CDR3 is TGTGCCAGCAGTTACGGGACTAGCGCCTACGAGCAGTACTTC. Translation: CASSYGTSAYEQYF.

This clonotype was found a few times. V is TRBV19 and J is TRBJ2-5; 7 positions agree with TRBD1. Germline CDR1 reads LNHDA; CDR2 reads SQIVND (reference sequence). The CDR3 runs 15 residues. With 3 bases clipped from V and 4 bases from J, the junction kept 8 bases outside the gene matches. DNA for the CDR3: TGTGCCAGTAGTATTCTCGGGACAGCAATAGAGACCCAGTACTTC. Encoded protein: CASSILGTAIETQYF.

A few counts support this clonotype. CDR3 sequence: CASSQGLPRGLDSPLHF. The CDR3 nucleotides are TGCGCCAGCAGCCAAGGACTTCCCAGGGGTCTGGATTCACCCCTCCACTTT. This chain links TRBV4-1 with TRBJ1-6; tentative D call: TRBD1 (6 bases). Per the germline V gene, CDR1 is MGHRA and CDR2 is YSYEKL. The CDR3 runs 17 residues. The germline V and J ends were trimmed by 1 base and 8 bases, with 18 bases remaining between them.

The chain links TRBV20-1 to TRBJ2-3, with 11 bases aligning to TRBD2. CDR1 is DFQATT, CDR2 SNEGSKA, per germline (reference sequence). This CDR3 is 14 amino acids long. Losses at the gene ends were 6 bases for V and 6 bases for J; bases not matched to a gene: 8. DNA of the CDR3: TGCAGTGCCCTGACTAGCGGGATATCCGATACGCAGTATTTT. Protein: CSALTSGISDTQYF.

The chain recombines TRBV20-1 with TRBJ2-1; D possibly corresponds to TRBD2 (6 bases). The length of the CDR3 is 12 residues. The germline CDR1 and CDR2 sequences are DFQATT and SNEGSKA (reference sequence). V was pared by 1 base and J by 15 bases, with 16 bases between. CDR3 protein: CSARGEEGEVFF. The CDR3 coding sequence is TGCAGTGCTAGAGGGGAGGAGGGAGAGGTGTTCTTC.